The next 3 T cell receptor beta chains were all read from a single sample in a study of T cells in Graves' hyperthyroidism and ophthalmopathy. Template material for amplifying TCR beta CDR3 regions consisted of RNA transcripts. HTBI primers were the set used in a first-round RT-PCR of the TCR CDR3. In TCRdb, the multiplex PCR reads were re-called with MiXCR into one record per CDR3 protein. The sample comprises a few hundred thousand distinct CDR3 sequences, roughly 14% of which are singletons, and approximately 7.4% rests with the top ten. What was sequenced was blood. The origin of the receptors is a woman aged 25 to 39 with Graves' hyperthyroidism.

This clonotype was found many times. The chain couples TRBV12-3 or TRBV12-4 to TRBJ2-3; 9 bases align to TRBD1. With V trimmed by 6 bases and J by 5 bases, 3 bases remained unmatched. The CDR3 loop spans 13 amino acids. The CDR3 DNA sequence: TGTGCCAGCAGACAGGGGGCAGGAGATACGCAGTATTTT. This sequence encodes CASRQGAGDTQYF.

V and J are TRBV3-1 and TRBJ1-6; 8 positions match TRBD1. The CDR3 covers 14 residues. V shed 4 bases and J 7 bases; nucleotides not matched to a gene: 3. CDR1 is LGHDT and CDR2 is YNNKEL in the germline V gene (reference sequence). CDR3 coding DNA: TGTGCCAGCAGCCTGACAGGGGAGAATTCACCCCTCCACTTT. Translated: CASSLTGENSPLHF. The entire variable domain, with the rest obtained from reference TRBV3-1 and TRBJ1-6, is as follows: DTAVSQTPKYLVTQMGNDKSIKCEQNLGHDTMYWYKQDSKKFLKIMFSYNNKELIINETVPNRFSPKSPDKAHLNLHINSLELGDSAVYFCASSLTGENSPLHFGNGTRLTVT.

The table lists this clonotype with a few counts. The chain combines TRBV7-3 with TRBJ2-4, with D perhaps TRBD2 (6 bases). This CDR3 region has 17 residues. Trimming cost V 2 bases and J 5 bases, with 19 bases left between them. Germline V gene data show CDR1 as SGHTA and CDR2 as FQGTGA. In nucleotides, the CDR3 is TGTGCCAGCAGCTTAGTCTCCCGAGCGGGTGGGCAAAACATTCAGTACTTC. Its protein is CASSLVSRAGGQNIQYF. Full variable domain (remainder filled in from reference TRBV7-3 and TRBJ2-4): GAGVSQTPSNKVTEKGKYVELRCDPISGHTALYWYRQSLGQGPEFLIYFQGTGAADDSGLPNDRFFAVRPEGSVSTLKIQRTERGDSAVYLCASSLVSRAGGQNIQYFGAGTRLSVL.